This T cell receptor beta chain appears in the sequencing data of a study of T-cell memory formation after mild COVID-19 (dated by TCRdb to about 2021). About the investigation overall: TCR sequence clusters from the two donors were found to be largely donor specific. In a couple of donors, T-cell clones that expanded and contracted after mild COVID-19 were tracked by sequencing TCRalpha and TCRbeta repertoires over time. Two young, previously healthy adult volunteers, one female and one male, were included in the cohort. Overall study results and their limits: Some responding clones were detected in pre-infection memory, suggesting pre-existing cross-reactive memory T cells joined the SARS-CoV-2 response. Contracting CD4+ clones appeared mostly in the CM and EM memory subsets, whereas CD8+ clones were enriched in EMRA. The study included only a couple of mild cases, and larger cohorts that include severe cases with pre-infection samples were judged to be necessary. SARS-CoV-2 specificity was not confirmed for the second-wave clones peaking on day 37. Clones that contracted from day 15 to 85 showed balanced CD4/CD8 phenotypes, whereas a second wave of clones that expanded from day 15 to 37 leaned towards CD4+.

This clonotype was seen more than once but under ten times. Which antigen it targets is not known. Its ends do not fully match the called genes, so a read error is possible. From a lookup of the germline V gene, CDR1 and CDR2 are MGHRA and YSYEKL. Including the terminal cysteine and phenylalanine, the CDR3 comprises 15 residues. Of the read, only the CDR3 DNA is kept; its 45 bases are in frame from base 1. TCRdb records Illumina NovaSeq 6000 as the sequencer. cDNA libraries for TCRalpha and TCRbeta were prepared by 5'RACE using constant-segment primers, with sample barcodes and unique molecular identifiers added. RNA was extracted from every sample with Trizol reagent. Amplification of the libraries took two PCR steps, and the second step added a second sample barcode plus Illumina TruSeq adapters. Sequencing of the libraries was done on an Illumina NovaSeq, producing 2 x 150 bp paired-end reads. In the original analysis: Reads were demultiplexed and collapsed into UMI-guided consensus sequences with migec v1.2.7. With mixcr v2.1.11, UMI consensuses were aligned to TRA and TRB V and J templates and assembled into clonotypes. A clonotype was counted as expanded or contracted only when both edgeR and NoisET called the clonotype significant, with the noise models trained on biological replicates. For edgeR calls, the cutoffs were a false discovery rate-adjusted p below 0.01 and a log2 fold-change threshold of 1. PCA with hierarchical clustering of max-normalized trajectories of the 1000 most abundant clonotypes was used as exploratory dynamics analysis. Separately sequenced CD4+ and CD8+ repertoires were used to assign a CD4 or CD8 phenotype to each responding clone. TCRdb reran the public reads through fastp at Q25 and MiXCR, keeping productive beta chains. A single entry per CDR3 protein holds the most common genes and DNA from its merged rows. The V and J calls shown here were made by TCRdb, not taken from the authors' results. For this sample there are 110,000 to 150,000 distinct CDR3 sequences; around 25% appear just once. The ten largest clones take up approximately 25% of the sample.

Ficoll-Paque density gradient centrifugation was the method used to isolate PBMCs. This clonotype was sampled from an adult woman who had mild COVID-19 (a few samples of this study predate the infection). The sample titles of this study are shuffled in the database, so cell type and time point are left out; the donor was told from shared clones. Rearrangement joined TRBV4-1 to TRBJ2-1, and TRBD1 matches 7 of the central bases. Sequencing used PBMCs or a T cell subset sorted from them (not recorded which). The DNA sequence follows: TGCGCCAGCAGCCAAGTAGGGGGCTCCTACAACGAGCAGTTCTTC. Its coded protein is CASSQVGGSYNEQFF.